Listed below are T cell receptor beta chains from one sample, sequenced in a study of early T cells in non-severe SARS-CoV-2 infection. TCRdb used MiXCR to reprocess the 5' RACE reads, holding one entry per CDR3 protein. The sample has approximately 52,000 distinct CDR3 sequences, around 8% seen once; the top ten hold roughly 9.9%. Sequencing was carried out using whole blood. The receptors come from an adult who was a healthcare worker with PCR-confirmed SARS-CoV-2 infection or an uninfected control (not recorded which). Both conserved end residues are part of each CDR3. D genes are given only for firm matches. Size is stated for part of the rows, as once, few or many counts, or as a class when the clone is expanded.

14 many NA TRBJ2-5 TRBV7-2 CASSFWGLQETQYF TGTGCCAGCAGCTTTTGGGGTCTCCAAGAGACCCAGTACTTC
16 many NA TRBJ2-1 TRBV7-3 CASSQLGNPPYNEQFF TGTGCCAGCAGCCAACTAGGCAACCCTCCCTACAATGAGCAGTTCTTC
14 few NA TRBJ2-3 TRBV10-3 CATGWRGSTDTQYF TGTGCTACCGGCTGGCGGGGCAGCACAGATACGCAGTATTTT
14 few NA TRBJ2-3 TRBV7-8 CASSLQGYPDTQYF TGTGCCAGCAGCTTACAGGGATACCCAGATACGCAGTATTTT
14 NA NA TRBJ2-1 TRBV20-1 CSASLGGNYNEQFF TGCAGTGCTAGCTTAGGGGGGAACTACAATGAGCAGTTCTTC
11 many NA TRBJ1-1 TRBV28 CASSLGTEAFF TGTGCCAGCAGCTTAGGGACTGAAGCTTTCTTT
14 few NA TRBJ2-1 TRBV20-1 CSASLARGSNEQFF TGCAGTGCTAGCTTAGCACGAGGTTCGAATGAGCAGTTCTTC
15 NA NA TRBJ1-1 TRBV5-6 CASSGAGRSNTEAFF TGTGCCAGCAGCGGGGCCGGGAGATCGAACACTGAAGCTTTCTTT
14 NA NA TRBJ2-7 TRBV5-6 CASSPDRGPYEQYF TGTGCCAGCAGCCCGGACCGGGGACCCTACGAGCAGTACTTC
15 NA NA TRBJ1-1 TRBV11-3 CASSSPPGENTEAFF TGTGCCAGCAGCTCCCCACCCGGTGAGAACACTGAAGCTTTCTTT
17 few NA TRBJ2-2 TRBV18 CASSPQNSAGNTGELFF TGTGCCAGCTCACCACAGAATTCAGCGGGGAACACCGGGGAGCTGTTTTTT
13 many NA TRBJ1-5 TRBV27 CASSLDRNQPQHF TGTGCCAGCAGTTTGGACAGAAATCAGCCCCAGCATTTT
15 once TRBD1 TRBJ2-3 TRBV12-3/TRBV12-4 CASSQRTGGADTQYF TGTGCCAGCAGTCAACGGACAGGGGGGGCAGATACGCAGTATTTT
15 few NA TRBJ2-7 TRBV20-1 CSARVTGRKAYEQYF TGCAGTGCTAGAGTAACCGGGAGAAAAGCCTACGAGCAGTACTTC
15 few NA TRBJ1-4 TRBV3-1 CASSQPGGGNEKLFF TGTGCCAGCAGCCAACCGGGCGGGGGTAATGAAAAACTGTTTTTT
11 few NA TRBJ1-4 TRBV6-6 CASTPGGKLFF TGTGCCAGCACCCCGGGGGGAAAACTGTTTTTT
12 NA NA TRBJ1-3 TRBV20-1 CSVPGRGNTIYF TGCAGTGTCCCGGGACGGGGAAACACCATATATTTT
15 few TRBD1 TRBJ1-1 TRBV15 CAASLQGEMNTEAFF TGTGCCGCCAGCTTGCAGGGGGAGATGAACACTGAAGCTTTCTTT
15 many NA TRBJ2-1 TRBV9 CASSVEGWYYNEQFF TGTGCCAGCAGCGTAGAAGGCTGGTACTACAATGAGCAGTTCTTC
13 NA TRBD1 TRBJ2-3 TRBV25-1 CASNDRGTDTQYF TGTGCCAGCAATGACAGGGGCACAGATACGCAGTATTTT
15 many NA TRBJ1-4 TRBV27 CASSKRDTTNEKLFF TGTGCCAGCAGTAAGCGGGACACTACTAATGAAAAACTGTTTTTT
15 few NA TRBJ2-3 TRBV11-2 CASRPLVLNTDTQYF TGTGCCAGCAGACCCCTAGTGCTAAACACAGATACGCAGTATTTT
15 many TRBD2 TRBJ2-1 TRBV7-7 CASSSGLDSYNEQFF TGTGCTAGCAGCTCCGGACTAGACTCCTACAATGAGCAGTTCTTC
12 NA NA TRBJ1-1 TRBV6-5 CASSSGDTEAFF TGTGCCAGCAGTTCAGGGGACACTGAAGCTTTCTTT